Below, 32 T cell receptor beta chains from the same sample are listed, as sequenced in a study of blood T cell repertoires in COVID-19. Clones were sequenced by immunoSEQ multiplex PCR, and TCRdb holds only the in-frame ones, with some missing. The profile shows about 300,000 clones, around 83% of them singletons. The specimen sequenced was peripheral blood. Source of these receptors: a woman aged 50 to 60 with acute or convalescent COVID-19.

V gene TRBV6-5 combines with J gene TRBJ1-2, with D maybe TRBD1 (5 bases). Germline V gene data show CDR1 as MNHEY and CDR2 as SVGAGI. The CDR3 runs 14 residues. Trimming removed 11 bases at V and 8 bases at J, with 24 bases between. In DNA form, the CDR3 reads TGTGCCGGATTGGGGACTTCGCCGGGGCAAGGCTACACCTTC. Translated: CAGLGTSPGQGYTF.

The J gene is TRBJ1-4, the V gene TRBV5-1; maybe TRBD1 (5 bases). Per the germline V gene, CDR1 is SGHRS and CDR2 is YFSETQ. V was clipped by 5 bases and J by 1 base, with 18 bases between them. This CDR3 spans 17 amino acids. The CDR3 DNA reads TGCGCCAGCAGGAGATATCAGGGCGTCGAAACTAATGAAAAACTGTTTTTT. Its protein is CASRRYQGVETNEKLFF.

CDR3 loop: CAWSVGGQTSDLPETQYF. CDR3 DNA sequence: TGTGCCTGGAGTGTAGGGGGCCAGACATCAGACCTTCCAGAGACCCAGTACTTC. V is TRBV30 and J is TRBJ2-5; 7 nucleotides match TRBD1. The germline V gene has CDR1 GTSNPN and CDR2 SVGIG (reference sequence). V shed 0 bases, J shed 4 bases, and the junction held 17 bases outside the gene matches. This CDR3 region has 18 residues.

The rearrangement uses TRBV18 and TRBJ1-5, with D perhaps matching TRBD1 (5 bases). V was clipped by 6 bases and J by 2 bases, with 20 bases between them. CDR3 length: 17 residues. From germline, CDR1 is KGHSH and CDR2 LQKENI. CDR3: CASSPGHGTSGNQPQHF. The CDR3 nucleotides read TGTGCCAGCTCCCCCGGACACGGAACGTCGGGCAATCAGCCCCAGCATTTT.

The CDR3, as DNA: TGTGCCAGCAGCGACAGTGGCGGCTACACCTTC. It encodes CASSDSGGYTF. This chain uses TRBV6-5 with TRBJ1-2; a possible D gene is TRBD1 (5 bases). The CDR3 spans 11 residues. Germline CDR1 and CDR2: MNHEY and SVGAGI. Trimming removed 6 bases from V and 8 bases from J, with 10 bases in between.

The chain is built from TRBV5-1 and TRBJ2-2; TRBD2 aligns across 7 bases. This CDR3 region has 14 residues. V lost 6 bases and J lost 0; bases outside the gene matches: 2. CDR1 is SGHRS, CDR2 YFSETQ, per germline. The CDR3 reads CASTGTTNTGELFF. CDR3 bases: TGCGCCAGCACCGGGACTACGAACACCGGGGAGCTGTTTTTT.

The chain employs TRBV2 and TRBJ1-6; weak D call: TRBD1 (5 bases). CDR1 is SNHLY, CDR2 FYNNEI, per germline. This CDR3 spans 15 amino acids. V was clipped by 2 bases and J by 7 bases, with 12 bases between them. CDR3 sequence: CASSERQPINSPLHF. DNA of the CDR3: TGTGCCAGCAGTGAAAGACAGCCGATAAATTCACCCCTCCACTTT.

The gene calls are TRBV6-1 and TRBJ1-5; 7 positions agree with TRBD1. Trimming removed 1 base from V and 2 bases from J; junction bases left unmatched: 5. The V gene's germline CDR1 is MNHNS and CDR2 SASEGT. This CDR3 comprises 16 residues. CDR3 residues: CASSEGDREGNQPQHF. DNA for the CDR3: TGTGCCAGCAGTGAAGGTGACAGGGAAGGCAATCAGCCCCAGCATTTT.

The chain uses TRBV5-1 and TRBJ2-7; D is perhaps TRBD2 (5 bases). Germline lookup yields CDR1 SGHRS and CDR2 YFSETQ. The V and J ends lost 4 bases and 6 bases respectively, with 17 bases between them. The CDR3 length is 14 residues. CDR3 loop: CASSAGGPSGEQYF. The CDR3 coding sequence is TGCGCCAGCAGCGCGGGTGGCCCCTCGGGCGAGCAGTACTTC. Filled out from reference TRBV5-1 and TRBJ2-7, the complete variable domain reads KAGVTQTPRYLIKTRGQQVTLSCSPISGHRSVSWYQQTPGQGLQFLFEYFSETQRNKGNFPGRFSGRQFSNSRSEMNVSTLELGDSALYLCASSAGGPSGEQYFGPGTRLTVT.

This CDR3 is CARRVPGIYEQYF. The CDR3 DNA is TGTGCCAGAAGGGTACCGGGGATATACGAGCAGTACTTC. This chain uses TRBV5-3 with TRBJ2-7, with D possibly being TRBD2 (5 bases). TRBV5-3 is an ORF for which the function is uncertain. V lost 5 bases and J lost 4, with 13 bases in between. This CDR3 has 13 amino acids.

CDR3 sequence reads: CASSLGRTSVVETQYF. The CDR3 nucleotides are TGCGCCAGCAGCTTGGGACGGACTAGTGTGGTGGAGACCCAGTACTTC. The chain joins TRBV5-1 to TRBJ2-5, with 7 bases fitting TRBD2. CDR1 and CDR2 from the germline V gene are SGHRS and YFSETQ. The CDR3 is 16 residues long. Losses at the gene ends were 0 bases for V and 5 bases for J; bases not matched to a gene: 10.

The J gene is TRBJ1-2, the V gene TRBV5-1; D not resolved. The CDR3 is 14 residues long. Germline loops: CDR1 SGHRS, CDR2 YFSETQ. The V gene lost 3 bases and the J gene lost 4 bases, with 13 bases spanning the gap. The CDR3 region is CASSSSDGVYGYTF. The CDR3 bases are TGCGCCAGCAGCTCAAGCGACGGAGTCTATGGCTACACCTTC. Looking up the rest from reference TRBV5-1 and TRBJ1-2 gives the full variable domain: KAGVTQTPRYLIKTRGQQVTLSCSPISGHRSVSWYQQTPGQGLQFLFEYFSETQRNKGNFPGRFSGRQFSNSRSEMNVSTLELGDSALYLCASSSSDGVYGYTFGSGTRLTVV.

This clone appeared once. The chain recombines TRBV19 with TRBJ2-3; D possibly corresponds to TRBD1 (6 bases). Deletions cut 5 bases from V and 4 bases from J, with 22 bases between. The CDR3 contains 17 residues. Germline lookup yields CDR1 LNHDA and CDR2 SQIVND (reference sequence). CDR3 DNA: TGTGCCAGTAGTCACCATCCGGGACAAGGCGGATCAGATACGCAGTATTTT. It specifies CASSHHPGQGGSDTQYF.

The CDR3 DNA sequence: TGTGCTAGTGGCCCCCGGGAGGGGACTGAAGCTTTCTTT. Encoded protein: CASGPREGTEAFF. The chain recombines TRBV12-5 with TRBJ1-1, with D possibly matching TRBD1 (5 bases). The CDR3 is 13 residues long. V lost 6 bases and J lost 5, with 13 bases in between. Germline V gene sequence: CDR1 LGHNT, CDR2 FRNRAP.

The chain employs TRBV29-1 and TRBJ1-1, with D possibly being TRBD1 (5 bases). V lost 7 bases and J 10 bases, leaving 16 bases between the germline ends. Germline V gene data show CDR1 as SQVTM and CDR2 as ANQGSEA. The CDR3 covers 11 residues. The CDR3 nucleotides read TGCAGCGCAGGAGGGTCGGGGGGAGCTTTCTTT. Amino acid sequence: CSAGGSGGAFF.

The J gene is TRBJ1-6, the V gene TRBV5-1; 9 bases match TRBD1. The CDR3 loop spans 18 amino acids. The germline gives CDR1 SGHRS, CDR2 YFSETQ. With V trimmed by 4 bases and J by 10 bases, 18 bases remained unmatched. The DNA for the CDR3 is TGCGCCAGCAGCCGGGACCCGGGACAGGGAGCTCGGGGGTCACCCCTCCACTTT. Translated: CASSRDPGQGARGSPLHF.

The chain uses TRBV23-1 and TRBJ2-7, with D tentatively TRBD1 (5 bases). TRBV23-1 is known as an ORF, though its function is uncertain. This CDR3 has 17 amino acids. The germline V and J ends were trimmed by 2 bases and 1 base, with 18 bases remaining between them. CDR3 DNA sequence: TGCGCCAGCAGTCAAGAGCTTTGCCAGGGATCTTCCTACGAGCAGTACTTC. Translating gives CASSQELCQGSSYEQYF.

V gene TRBV6-5 combines with J gene TRBJ2-7; 8 nucleotides line up with TRBD1. V dropped 5 bases and J dropped 2; count of bases not matched to a gene: 5. This CDR3 is built from 14 residues. The germline V gene has CDR1 MNHEY and CDR2 SVGAGI. The CDR3 coding sequence is TGTGCCAGCAGTCCCCGGACAGGGACCTACGAGCAGTACTTC. This sequence encodes CASSPRTGTYEQYF.

The chain is built from TRBV6-1 and TRBJ2-7, with 9 positions matching TRBD1. The CDR3 runs to 13 residues. The trim removed 2 bases at V and 5 bases at J, leaving 1 base unmatched. CDR1 and CDR2 from the germline V gene are MNHNS and SASEGT. The CDR3 protein is CASSEWDRDEQYV. In DNA form, the CDR3 reads TGTGCCAGCAGTGAATGGGACAGGGACGAGCAGTACGTC.

The chain combines TRBV5-1 with TRBJ2-7; D gene uncertain. The V and J ends lost 0 bases and 3 bases respectively, with 16 bases between them. The CDR3 extends over 16 amino acids. The germline V gene encodes CDR1 SGHRS and CDR2 YFSETQ. The DNA of the CDR3 is TGCGCCAGCAGCTTGGTGGCATTTCCCCCTCTCTACGAGCAGTACTTC. It yields the protein CASSLVAFPPLYEQYF.

The genes are TRBV7-2 and TRBJ2-7; 7 bases are shared with TRBD1. In germline, CDR1 is SGHTA, CDR2 FQGNSA. CDR3 length: 13 residues. V shed 5 bases and J 7 bases; nucleotides not matched to a gene: 8. The CDR3 coding sequence is TGTGCCAGCAGCCCAAACAGGGGAAGGGAGCAGTACTTC. Residues: CASSPNRGREQYF.

The chain employs TRBV6-2 or TRBV6-3 and TRBJ2-1; 12 nucleotides agree with TRBD1. The CDR3 is 15 amino acids. CDR1 is MNHEY and CDR2 is SVGEGT in the germline V gene. With 4 bases clipped from V and 8 bases from J, the junction kept 6 bases outside the gene matches. The CDR3 loop is CASSSSGTGGYEQFF. CDR3 in DNA: TGTGCCAGCAGTTCCTCCGGGACAGGGGGCTATGAGCAGTTCTTC.

Only one count was recorded for this clone. One end of the junction varies from germline; a read error may be responsible. The rearrangement joins TRBV29-1 to TRBJ1-2; 7 nucleotides line up with TRBD1. CDR3 length: 12 amino acids. Germline CDR1 reads SQVTM; CDR2 reads ANQGSEA. The CDR3 loop reads CSAEGTAYGYTF. DNA for the CDR3: TGCAGCGCTGAAGGGACAGCCTATGGCTACACCTTC.

The rearrangement links TRBV5-6 to TRBJ2-2; 14 bases are shared with TRBD2. After removal of 4 bases from V and 6 bases from J, the junction contained 8 bases not matched to a gene. The CDR3 spans 17 residues. CDR1 is SGHDT, CDR2 YYEEEE, per germline. The CDR3 DNA follows: TGTGCCAGCAGCGGGGGACTAGCGGGGGCCCACTCCGGGGAGCTGTTTTTT. Protein: CASSGGLAGAHSGELFF.

The V call is TRBV7-2, the J call TRBJ2-1; no definite D call. Between the trimmed V and J ends, which lost 4 bases and 4 bases, there was a span of 8 bases. This CDR3 contains 13 residues. Germline V gives CDR1 SGHTA, CDR2 FQGNSA. The CDR3 DNA reads TGTGCCAGCAGCTCAACGCTATACAATGAGCAGTTCTTC. This codes for CASSSTLYNEQFF.

The chain carries TRBV2 and TRBJ1-1; D may be TRBD1 (6 bases). Germline loops: CDR1 SNHLY, CDR2 FYNNEI. Trimming cost V 6 bases and J 0 bases, with 14 bases left between them. The CDR3 contains 15 residues. The CDR3 reads CASRIGQFMNTEAFF. The DNA of the CDR3 is TGTGCCAGCAGGATTGGACAGTTCATGAACACTGAAGCTTTCTTT.

The chain is built from TRBV24-1 and TRBJ2-1, with 7 nucleotides matching TRBD1. The ends lost 7 bases at V and 4 bases at J; junction bases unmatched: 3. Germline V gene lookup returns CDR1 KGHDR and CDR2 SFDVKD. This CDR3 is built from 13 residues. The CDR3 DNA follows: TGTGCCACCAGCCGGGGACAGTACAATGAGCAGTTCTTC. Its protein product is CATSRGQYNEQFF.

The chain couples TRBV27 to TRBJ1-1, with D possibly being TRBD1 (6 bases). CDR1 and CDR2 from the germline V gene are MNHEY and SMNVEV (reference sequence). This CDR3 contains 19 residues. The germline V and J ends were trimmed by 2 bases and 0 bases, with 22 bases remaining between them. The CDR3 bases are TGTGCCAGCAGTTTAAGTAGCTCGTCCAACAGGGATTTGAACACTGAAGCTTTCTTT. It yields the protein CASSLSSSSNRDLNTEAFF.

This clone was seen only once. This rearrangement joins TRBV19 to TRBJ1-5, with D maybe TRBD1 (5 bases). Germline values: CDR1 LNHDA, CDR2 SQIVND (reference sequence). The V end lost 1 base, the J end lost 7 bases, and 17 bases lay between the germline ends. The CDR3 loop spans 16 amino acids. The CDR3 loop is CASSIAPGQGWQPQHF. Written as DNA, the CDR3 is TGTGCCAGTAGTATAGCACCTGGGCAGGGCTGGCAGCCCCAGCATTTT.

The CDR3 coding sequence is TGTGCCAGCAGTGAACGACAGGGAACTGAAGCTTTCTTT. Its protein is CASSERQGTEAFF. The chain combines TRBV25-1 with TRBJ1-1; 7 bases fit TRBD1. Germline V gives CDR1 MGHDK, CDR2 SYGVNS. The V and J ends lost 2 bases and 5 bases, in that order; junction bases with no gene match: 2. This CDR3 region has 13 residues. The full variable domain, rest sourced from reference TRBV25-1 and TRBJ1-1, is EADIYQTPRYLVIGTGKKITLECSQTMGHDKMYWYQQDPGMELHLIHYSYGVNSTEKGDLSSESTVSRIRTEHFPLTLESARPSHTSQYLCASSERQGTEAFFGQGTRLTVV.

The chain carries TRBV4-3 and TRBJ2-2; 7 bases line up with TRBD2. V trimming: 4 bases; J trimming: 6 bases; junction bases outside the gene matches: 8. Germline V gene data show CDR1 as LGHNA and CDR2 as YSLEER. This CDR3 has 15 amino acids. The CDR3 sequence is CASSRGGERAGELFF. The DNA for the CDR3 is TGCGCCAGCAGCCGGGGGGGAGAGAGGGCCGGGGAGCTGTTTTTT.

This clone has just one count. The chain recombines TRBV14 with TRBJ2-1; D remains ambiguous. CDR3 length equals 13 residues. Trimming took off 6 bases at V and 16 bases at J, with 22 bases between the two ends. CDR1 is SGHDN and CDR2 is FVKESK in the germline V gene. Here the CDR3 DNA reads TGTGCCAGCAGTCCACGTTTATCCGACTCCCCCTTCTTC. This encodes CASSPRLSDSPFF.